A single T cell receptor (beta chain) is shown here with its context. The antigen is not known. This record comes from a study of T cell responses to AZD1222 COVID-19 vaccine. Study findings and constraints: Clonal diversity was possibly underestimated, and the donors were mostly white British, with more females. Repertoire sampling occurred only after the peak T cell response. Increased Spike-specific TCR breadth and depth were observed after two AZD1222 doses. A reported finding is that nearly half of spike-specific TCRs target unmutated variant regions.

V lost 6 bases and J 0 bases, leaving 5 bases between the germline ends. The germline V gene encodes CDR1 MNHEY and CDR2 SMNVEV (reference sequence). The CDR3 is 13 residues long. The assay was immunoSEQ multiplex PCR, and TCRdb's table has in-frame clones only and misses some. The repertoire holds under 150,000 clones, with around 90% as singletons. V is TRBV27 and J is TRBJ2-2; the D is unclear. Material: peripheral blood, obtained on day 0 of MenACWY control vaccination. The receptor's source is an adult in good health. In DNA form, the CDR3 reads TGTGCCAGCAGGTATACGAACACCGGGGAGCTGTTTTTT. This translates into CASRYTNTGELFF.